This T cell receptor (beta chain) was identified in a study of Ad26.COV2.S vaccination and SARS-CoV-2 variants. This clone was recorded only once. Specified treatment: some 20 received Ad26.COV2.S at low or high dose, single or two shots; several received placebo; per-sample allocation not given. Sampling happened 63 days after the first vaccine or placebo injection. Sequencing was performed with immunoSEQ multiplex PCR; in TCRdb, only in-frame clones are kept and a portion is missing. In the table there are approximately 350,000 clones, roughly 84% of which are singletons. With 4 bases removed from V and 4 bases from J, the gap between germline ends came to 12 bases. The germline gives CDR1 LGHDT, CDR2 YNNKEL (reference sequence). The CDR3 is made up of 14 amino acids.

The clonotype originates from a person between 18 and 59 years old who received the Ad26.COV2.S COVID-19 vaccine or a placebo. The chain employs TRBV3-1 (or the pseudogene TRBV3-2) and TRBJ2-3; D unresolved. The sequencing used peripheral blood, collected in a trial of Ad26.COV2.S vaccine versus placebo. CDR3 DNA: TGTGCCAGCAGCCCTGCCGGTTACGCAGATACGCAGTATTTT. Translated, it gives CASSPAGYADTQYF.